The T cell receptor beta chain under discussion was sequenced for a study of cytomegalovirus exposure and HLA in healthy donors. Study-wide background: T cells numbering around 180 million yielded more than 95 million unique TCR beta sequences in an earlier analysis. Among the roughly 370 genotyped donors, 70% to 85% were placed in the Caucasian-associated ancestry cluster. Broader study findings: Later analysis associated a missense DCLRE1C variant with TCR beta V- and J-gene trimming. Exclusion as indistinguishable affected some V segments, including TRBV6-2 and TRBV6-3.

Germline V CDR1 and CDR2: LNHDA, SQIVND (reference sequence). The CDR3 loop spans 17 amino acids. With 5 bases clipped from V and 1 base from J, the junction kept 2 bases outside the gene matches. This clone was observed a single time. As yet, its antigen is unknown. This PCR relied on a set of 60 Vbeta primers and 13 Jbeta primers. Assay: immunoSEQ multiplex PCR; the TCRdb copy retains only in-frame clones and omits some. The sample gives some 170,000 clones, approximately 78% of which show up once; about 0.98% is in the top ten. This clonotype was obtained from a girl aged 2 to 9 in good health and CMV-seropositive. The gene calls are TRBV19 and TRBJ2-2; 15 nucleotides agree with TRBD2. What was sequenced was PBMCs. The CDR3 is CASSLGLAGGNTGELFF. CDR3 bases: TGTGCCAGTAGTCTGGGACTAGCGGGAGGGAACACCGGGGAGCTGTTTTTT.